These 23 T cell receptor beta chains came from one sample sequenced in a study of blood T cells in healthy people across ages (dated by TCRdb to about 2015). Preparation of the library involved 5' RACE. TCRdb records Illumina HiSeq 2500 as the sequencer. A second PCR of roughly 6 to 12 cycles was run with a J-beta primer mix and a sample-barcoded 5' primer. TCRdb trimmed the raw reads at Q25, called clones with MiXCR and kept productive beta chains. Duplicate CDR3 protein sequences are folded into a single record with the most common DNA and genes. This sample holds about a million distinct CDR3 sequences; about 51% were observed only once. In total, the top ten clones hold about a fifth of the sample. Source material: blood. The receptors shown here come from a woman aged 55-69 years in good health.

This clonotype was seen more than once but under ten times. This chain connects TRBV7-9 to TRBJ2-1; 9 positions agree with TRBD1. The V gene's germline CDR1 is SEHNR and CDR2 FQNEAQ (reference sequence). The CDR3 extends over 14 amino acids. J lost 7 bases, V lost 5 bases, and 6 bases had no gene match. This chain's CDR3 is CASSLQGARNEQFF. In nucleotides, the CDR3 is TGTGCCAGCAGCCTACAGGGGGCAAGGAATGAGCAGTTCTTC.

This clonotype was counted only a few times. The CDR3, as DNA: TGTGCCAGCAGAGGACTGATCTCCTACGAGCAGTACTTC. Its protein is CASRGLISYEQYF. The chain is built from TRBV25-1 and TRBJ2-7; TRBD2 is a possible D gene (5 bases). The CDR3 is 13 amino acids. The V gene lost 6 bases and the J gene lost 0 bases, with 9 bases spanning the gap. CDR1 and CDR2 (germline): MGHDK, SYGVNS.

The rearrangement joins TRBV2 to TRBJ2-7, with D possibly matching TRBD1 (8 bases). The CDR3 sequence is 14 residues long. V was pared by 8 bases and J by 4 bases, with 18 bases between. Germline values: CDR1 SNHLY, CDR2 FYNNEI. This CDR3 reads CASAPTGGGYEQYF. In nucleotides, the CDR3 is TGTGCCAGCGCACCTACAGGGGGGGGTTACGAGCAGTACTTC.

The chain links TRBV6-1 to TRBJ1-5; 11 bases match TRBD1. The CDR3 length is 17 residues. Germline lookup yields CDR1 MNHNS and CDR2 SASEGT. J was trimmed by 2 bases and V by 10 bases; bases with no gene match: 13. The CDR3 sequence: CATRGTGGYPGNQPQHF. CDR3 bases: TGTGCCACCCGAGGGACAGGGGGTTATCCAGGCAATCAGCCCCAGCATTTT.

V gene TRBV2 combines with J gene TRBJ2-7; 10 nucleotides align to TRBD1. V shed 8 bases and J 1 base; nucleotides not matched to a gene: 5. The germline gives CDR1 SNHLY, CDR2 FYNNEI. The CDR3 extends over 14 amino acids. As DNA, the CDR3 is TGTGCCAGCCAAGACAGGGGGCTTTCCTACGAGCAGTACTTC. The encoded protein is CASQDRGLSYEQYF. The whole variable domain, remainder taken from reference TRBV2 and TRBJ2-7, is EPEVTQTPSHQVTQMGQEVILRCVPISNHLYFYWYRQILGQKVEFLVSFYNNEISEKSEIFDDQFSVERPDGSNFTLKIRSTKLEDSAMYFCASQDRGLSYEQYFGPGTRLTVT.

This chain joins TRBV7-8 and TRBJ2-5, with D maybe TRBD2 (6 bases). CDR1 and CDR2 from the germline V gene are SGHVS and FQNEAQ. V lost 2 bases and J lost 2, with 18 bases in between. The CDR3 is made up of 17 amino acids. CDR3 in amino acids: CASSLRGGTDIQETQYF. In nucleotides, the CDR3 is TGTGCCAGCAGCTTAAGGGGCGGGACGGACATACAAGAGACCCAGTACTTC.

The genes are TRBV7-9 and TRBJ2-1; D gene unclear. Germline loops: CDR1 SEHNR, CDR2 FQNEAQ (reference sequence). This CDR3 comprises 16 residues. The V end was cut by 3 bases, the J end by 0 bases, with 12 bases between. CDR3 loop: CASSLGRQSSYNEQFF. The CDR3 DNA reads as TGTGCCAGCAGCTTGGGCCGTCAGAGCTCCTACAATGAGCAGTTCTTC.

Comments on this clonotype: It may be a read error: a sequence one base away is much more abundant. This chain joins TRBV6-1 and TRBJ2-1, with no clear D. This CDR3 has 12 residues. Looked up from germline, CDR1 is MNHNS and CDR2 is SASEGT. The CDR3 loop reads CASRLTGNEQVF. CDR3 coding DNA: TGTGCCAGCAGGCTTACTGGTAATGAGCAGGTCTTC.

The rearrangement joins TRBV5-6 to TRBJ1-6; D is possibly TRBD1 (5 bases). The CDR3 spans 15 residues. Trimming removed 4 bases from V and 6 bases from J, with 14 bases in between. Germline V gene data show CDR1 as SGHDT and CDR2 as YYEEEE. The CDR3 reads CASSTGLAGNSPLHF. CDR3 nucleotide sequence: TGTGCCAGCAGCACAGGTCTAGCGGGTAATTCACCCCTCCACTTT.

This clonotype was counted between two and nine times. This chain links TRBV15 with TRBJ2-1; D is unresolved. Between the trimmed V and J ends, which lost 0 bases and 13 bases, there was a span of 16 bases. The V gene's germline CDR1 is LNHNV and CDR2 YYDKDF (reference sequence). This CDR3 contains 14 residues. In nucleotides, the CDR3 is TGTGCCACCAGCAGAGAAACGTCGCAGGTTCAACAGTTCTTC. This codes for CATSRETSQVQQFF.

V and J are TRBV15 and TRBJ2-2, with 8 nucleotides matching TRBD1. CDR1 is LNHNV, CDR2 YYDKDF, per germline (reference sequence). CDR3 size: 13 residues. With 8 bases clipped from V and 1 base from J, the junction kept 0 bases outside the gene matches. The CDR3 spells CATGTGNTGELFF. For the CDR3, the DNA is TGTGCCACCGGGACAGGGAACACCGGGGAGCTGTTTTTT.

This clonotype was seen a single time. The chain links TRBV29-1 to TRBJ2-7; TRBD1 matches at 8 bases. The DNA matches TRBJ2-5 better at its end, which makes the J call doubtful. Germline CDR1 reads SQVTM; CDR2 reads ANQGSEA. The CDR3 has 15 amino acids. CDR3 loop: CSVGSWDRRWETQYF. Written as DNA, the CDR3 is TGCAGCGTTGGTTCGTGGGACAGGCGGTGGGAGACCCAGTACTTC.

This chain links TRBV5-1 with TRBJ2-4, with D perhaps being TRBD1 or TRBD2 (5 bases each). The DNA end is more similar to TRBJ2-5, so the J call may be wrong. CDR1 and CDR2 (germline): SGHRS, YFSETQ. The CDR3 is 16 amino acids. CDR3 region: CASSLEGSGRKETQYF. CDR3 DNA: TGCGCCAGCAGCTTGGAGGGATCGGGACGTAAAGAGACCCAGTACTTC.

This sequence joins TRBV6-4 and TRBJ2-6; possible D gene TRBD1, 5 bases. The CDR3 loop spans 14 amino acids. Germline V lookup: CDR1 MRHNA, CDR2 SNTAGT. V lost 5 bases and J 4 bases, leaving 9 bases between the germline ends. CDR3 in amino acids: CASSTGRGANVLTF. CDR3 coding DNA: TGTGCCAGCAGTACAGGCAGGGGGGCCAACGTCCTGACTTTC.

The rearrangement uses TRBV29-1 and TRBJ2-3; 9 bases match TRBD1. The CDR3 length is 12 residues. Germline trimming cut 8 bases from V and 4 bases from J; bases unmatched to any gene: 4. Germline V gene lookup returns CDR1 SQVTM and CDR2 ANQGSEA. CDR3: CSTGQGSDTQYF. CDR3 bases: TGCAGCACTGGACAGGGGTCAGATACGCAGTATTTT.

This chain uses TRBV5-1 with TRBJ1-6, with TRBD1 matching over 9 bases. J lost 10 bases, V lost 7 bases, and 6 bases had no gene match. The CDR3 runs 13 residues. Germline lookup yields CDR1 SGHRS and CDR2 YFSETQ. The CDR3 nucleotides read TGCGCCAGCCAACAGGGGGCGGGATCACCCCTCCACTTT. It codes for CASQQGAGSPLHF.

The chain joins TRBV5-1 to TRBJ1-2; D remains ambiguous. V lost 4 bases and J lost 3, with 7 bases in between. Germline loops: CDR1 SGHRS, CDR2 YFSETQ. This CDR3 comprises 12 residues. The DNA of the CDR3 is TGCGCCAGCAGCACCAACGACTATGGCTACACCTTC. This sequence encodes CASSTNDYGYTF.

Written as DNA, the CDR3 is TGTGCCTTCCTACAGGGGCTCCCCAACGAGCAGTACTTC. As protein: CAFLQGLPNEQYF. The genes are TRBV10-3 and TRBJ2-5, with 7 bases identical to TRBD1. The J call could be wrong; TRBJ2-7 is a better fit for the DNA end. CDR3 length: 13 residues. Per germline, CDR1 ENHRY and CDR2 SYGVKD.

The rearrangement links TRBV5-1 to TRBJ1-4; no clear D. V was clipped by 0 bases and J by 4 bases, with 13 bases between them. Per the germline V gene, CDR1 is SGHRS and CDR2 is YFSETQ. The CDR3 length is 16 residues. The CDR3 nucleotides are TGCGCCAGCAGCTTGGGTACCCAGTCGGATAATGAAAAACTGTTTTTT. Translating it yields CASSLGTQSDNEKLFF.

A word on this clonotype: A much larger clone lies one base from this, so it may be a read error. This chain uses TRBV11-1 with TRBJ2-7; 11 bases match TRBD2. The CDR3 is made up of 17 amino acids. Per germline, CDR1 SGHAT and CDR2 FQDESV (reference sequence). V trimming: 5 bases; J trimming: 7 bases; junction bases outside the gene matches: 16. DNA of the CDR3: TGTGCCAGCAGCCGACTACTAGCGGGAGCACAATACAATGAGCAGTACTTC. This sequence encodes CASSRLLAGAQYNEQYF.

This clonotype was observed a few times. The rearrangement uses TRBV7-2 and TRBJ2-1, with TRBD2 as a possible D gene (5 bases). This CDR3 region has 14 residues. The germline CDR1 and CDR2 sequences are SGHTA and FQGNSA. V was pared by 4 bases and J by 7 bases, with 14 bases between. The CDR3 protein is CASSSPGSSNEQFF. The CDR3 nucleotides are TGTGCCAGCAGCTCCCCGGGGAGTTCGAATGAGCAGTTCTTC.

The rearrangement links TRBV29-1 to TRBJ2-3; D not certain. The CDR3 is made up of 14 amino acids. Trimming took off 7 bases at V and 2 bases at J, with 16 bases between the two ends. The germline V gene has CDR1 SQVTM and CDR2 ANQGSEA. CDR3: CSALGGSNTDTQYF. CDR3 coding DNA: TGCAGCGCCTTAGGCGGATCTAACACAGATACGCAGTATTTT.

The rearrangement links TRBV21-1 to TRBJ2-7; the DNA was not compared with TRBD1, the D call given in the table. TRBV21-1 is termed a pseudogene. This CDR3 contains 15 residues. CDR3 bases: TGTGCCAGCAGCCCGTTAGGTGGCGCCACCTACGAGCAGTACTTC. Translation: CASSPLGGATYEQYF.